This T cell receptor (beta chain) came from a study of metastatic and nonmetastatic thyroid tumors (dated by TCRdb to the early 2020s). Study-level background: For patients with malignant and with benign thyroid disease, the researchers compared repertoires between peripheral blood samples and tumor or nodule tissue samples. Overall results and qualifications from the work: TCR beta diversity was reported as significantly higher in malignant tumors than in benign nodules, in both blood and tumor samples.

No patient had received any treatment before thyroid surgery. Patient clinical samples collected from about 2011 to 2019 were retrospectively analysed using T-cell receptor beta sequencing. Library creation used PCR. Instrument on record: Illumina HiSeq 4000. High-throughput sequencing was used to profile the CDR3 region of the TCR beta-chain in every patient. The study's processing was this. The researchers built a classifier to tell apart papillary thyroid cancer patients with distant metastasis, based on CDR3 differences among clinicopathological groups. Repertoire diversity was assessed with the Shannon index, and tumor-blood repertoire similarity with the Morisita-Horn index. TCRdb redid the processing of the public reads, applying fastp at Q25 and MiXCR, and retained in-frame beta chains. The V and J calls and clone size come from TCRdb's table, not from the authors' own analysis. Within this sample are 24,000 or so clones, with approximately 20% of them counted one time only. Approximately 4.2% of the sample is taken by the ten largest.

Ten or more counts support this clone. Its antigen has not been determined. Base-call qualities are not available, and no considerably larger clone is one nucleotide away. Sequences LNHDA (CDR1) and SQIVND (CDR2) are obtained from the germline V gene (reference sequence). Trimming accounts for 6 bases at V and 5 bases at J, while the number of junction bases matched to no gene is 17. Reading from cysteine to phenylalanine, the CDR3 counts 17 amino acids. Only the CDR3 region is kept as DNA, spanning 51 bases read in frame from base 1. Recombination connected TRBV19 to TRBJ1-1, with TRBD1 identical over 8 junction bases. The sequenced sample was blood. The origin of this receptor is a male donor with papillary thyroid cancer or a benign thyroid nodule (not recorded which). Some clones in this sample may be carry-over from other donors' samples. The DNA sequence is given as TGTGCCAGTAGCCCTGCCTACGGAGGACAGGGTAAGACTGAAGCTTTCTTT. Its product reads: CASSPAYGGQGKTEAFF.